The sequence of this T cell receptor (beta chain) was determined in a study of T cell responses to AZD1222 COVID-19 vaccine. Analyses pooled second doses at about 4 or about 12 weeks. From germline, CDR1 is MGHRA and CDR2 YSYEKL. The CDR3 is 16 amino acids. The V segment lost 0 bases and the J segment 6 bases; nucleotides outside the gene matches: 6. Points from the study as a whole: It was only a handful of AZD1222 recipients who were seropositive at baseline.

Sequencing was performed with immunoSEQ multiplex PCR; in TCRdb, only in-frame clones are kept and a portion is missing. The sample lists roughly 190,000 clones; approximately 90% were seen once. With respect to this clone: The antigen is undetermined.

The sample here was peripheral blood, taken 28 days after the second AZD1222 dose. V is TRBV4-1 and J is TRBJ2-1; 9 bases line up with TRBD2. This TCR came from an adult who received the AZD1222 COVID-19 vaccine. CDR3 bases: TGCGCCAGCAGCCAAGATCCGCCTAGCGGGACCAATGAGCAGTTCTTC. Translating gives CASSQDPPSGTNEQFF.